Detailed here is one TCR beta chain. What it binds is unknown. These data are taken from a study of CXCR3-negative and CXCR3-positive naive CD8 T cells. Across the study: With about 1.5 +/- 0.3 million reads per library, the TRB reads numbered around 130 million in total. Study conclusions and caveats: After cryopreservation, CXCR3 expression dropped partially; most assays used fresh PBMCs.

Each TRB cDNA library was prepared by 5' RACE (with UMI labels). TCRdb re-called the 5' RACE reads and gives one entry per CDR3 protein, without DNA. The table for this sample gives 70,000 to 95,000 distinct CDR3 sequences. Germline loops: CDR1 SGHVS, CDR2 FNYEAQ. The CDR3 sequence is 15 residues long. Input material: naive CXCR3- CD8+ T cells from blood. Described subset: CD45RO-CCR7+CD27+CD95- naive CD8+ T cells lacking CXCR3 (TNR3-). The source of this sequence is a human donor in good health. Some clones in this sample may be carry-over from other donors' samples. The chain employs TRBV7-6 and TRBJ2-7; TCRdb selects TRBD1, and the lack of DNA leaves this call unchecked. CDR3 sequence: CASSLCRQGGNEQYF. Together with reference TRBV7-6 and TRBJ2-7, the CDR3 gives the full variable domain: GAGVSQSPRYKVTKRGQDVALRCDPISGHVSLYWYRQALGQGPEFLTYFNYEAQQDKSGLPNDRFSAERPEGSISTLTIQRTEQRDSAMYRCASSLCRQGGNEQYFGPGTRLTVT.